The rows below give T cell receptor beta chains drawn from one sample of a study of cytomegalovirus exposure and HLA in healthy donors. Using immunoSEQ multiplex PCR, the repertoire was profiled, and TCRdb retains in-frame clones only, with some absent. The sample contains around 130,000 clones, just over 70% of which appear only once. What was sequenced was PBMCs. All receptors come from a woman aged 55-69 years in good health and CMV-seropositive. Both conserved end residues are part of each CDR3. The order of the fields is V gene, clone size, J gene, D gene, CDR3 DNA, CDR3 protein. The D gene is left open where the match is weak. The size of a clone is reported for some rows only, either as once, few or many, or as a class for expanded clones.

V: TRBV2
size: few
J: TRBJ1-4
D: TRBD1
DNA: TGTGCCAGCAGCCGACAGGGGGGGAATGAAAAACTGTTTTTT
CDR3: CASSRQGGNEKLFF

V: TRBV4-1
size: .
J: TRBJ2-7
D: .
DNA: TGCGCCAGCAGCCCCCGACCGGGACTGAGCTACGAGCAGTACTTC
CDR3: CASSPRPGLSYEQYF

V: TRBV7-9
size: few
J: TRBJ2-7
D: .
DNA: TGTGCCAGCACCCGCAGTGTAGGGGTCCACGAGCAGTACTTC
CDR3: CASTRSVGVHEQYF

V: TRBV6-5
size: .
J: TRBJ2-7
D: .
DNA: TGTGCCAGCAGCGAGGGCTACGAGCAGTACTTC
CDR3: CASSEGYEQYF

V: TRBV7-9
size: .
J: TRBJ2-3
D: .
DNA: TGTGCCAGCAGCCTCCCCGGGGGGCGCGCAGATACGCAGTATTTT
CDR3: CASSLPGGRADTQYF

V: TRBV11-2
size: few
J: TRBJ1-2
D: .
DNA: TGTGCCAGCAGCTTAAGCGGGGCTGAGGGCTACACCTTC
CDR3: CASSLSGAEGYTF

V: TRBV9
size: .
J: TRBJ2-5
D: .
DNA: TGTGCCAGCAGCGTAGGAAGCTATCAGACCCAGTACTTC
CDR3: CASSVGSYQTQYF

V: TRBV5-1
size: .
J: TRBJ2-7
D: TRBD2
DNA: TGCGCCAGCAGCTCATTCGGGGGGACCTCCTACGAGCAGTACTTC
CDR3: CASSSFGGTSYEQYF

V: TRBV10-1
size: once
J: TRBJ2-5
D: .
DNA: TGCGCCAGCAGTGACTCCGCCGGAACGGGGGGCCCCCAAGAGACCCAGTACTTC
CDR3: CASSDSAGTGGPQETQYF

V: TRBV11-2
size: .
J: TRBJ2-2
D: TRBD2
DNA: TGTGCCAGCAGCCTCCAGACTAGCCCCGGGGAGCTGTTTTTT
CDR3: CASSLQTSPGELFF

V: TRBV19
size: .
J: TRBJ1-6
D: TRBD1
DNA: TGTGCCAGTAGTATTGGACAGGGGGCGAATTCACCCCTCCACTTT
CDR3: CASSIGQGANSPLHF

V: TRBV10-1
size: .
J: TRBJ2-2
D: TRBD1
DNA: TGCGCCAGCAGCCAGGGGGCGGGCACCGGGGAGCTGTTTTTT
CDR3: CASSQGAGTGELFF

V: TRBV14
size: .
J: TRBJ2-5
D: TRBD2
DNA: TGTGCCAGCAGCCAAGAAGGAGCGGGGGACCAAGAGACCCAGTACTTC
CDR3: CASSQEGAGDQETQYF

V: TRBV9
size: .
J: TRBJ1-4
D: .
DNA: TGTGCCAGCAGCGTGTCAGCAACTAATGAAAAACTGTTTTTT
CDR3: CASSVSATNEKLFF

V: TRBV21-1
size: few
J: TRBJ1-5
D: .
DNA: .
CDR3: CASSKVGRGNQPQHF

V: TRBV5-1
size: .
J: TRBJ1-1
D: TRBD1
DNA: TGCGCCAGCAGAATCTCAGGGGGGAACACTGAAGCTTTCTTT
CDR3: CASRISGGNTEAFF

V: TRBV19
size: .
J: TRBJ2-7
D: .
DNA: TGTGCCAGCACAGGGAACTCCTACGAGCAGTACTTC
CDR3: CASTGNSYEQYF

V: TRBV7-2
size: .
J: TRBJ2-3
D: .
DNA: TGTGCCAGCAGCTTGGGGGGGGCGACAGATACGCAGTATTTT
CDR3: CASSLGGATDTQYF

V: TRBV9
size: few
J: TRBJ2-1
D: TRBD1
DNA: TGTGCCAGCAGCGTAGGCGAGGGGGCGGGCTACAATGAGCAGTTCTTC
CDR3: CASSVGEGAGYNEQFF

V: TRBV6-5
size: .
J: TRBJ2-7
D: TRBD1
DNA: TGTGCCAGCAGGGCGACAGGGTCCAACGAGCAGTACTTC
CDR3: CASRATGSNEQYF

V: TRBV2
size: .
J: TRBJ1-2
D: TRBD1
DNA: TGTGCCAGCAGTGAAACAGGGGAGTGGGGCTACACCTTC
CDR3: CASSETGEWGYTF

V: TRBV2
size: .
J: TRBJ1-5
D: .
DNA: TGTGCCAGCAGTGAAACCGGGGGGGGCAATCAGCCCCAGCATTTT
CDR3: CASSETGGGNQPQHF

V: TRBV5-6
size: .
J: TRBJ2-5
D: .
DNA: TGTGCCAGCACGTTAAAGCCGGGGGAGCAGTACTTC
CDR3: CASTLKPGEQYF

V: TRBV4-1
size: .
J: TRBJ2-1
D: .
DNA: TGCGCCAGCAGCCATGTCAGTCTCGTTACCTACAATGAGCAGTTCTTC
CDR3: CASSHVSLVTYNEQFF

V: TRBV19
size: few
J: TRBJ2-7
D: TRBD1
DNA: TGTGCCAGTAGTATAGAACAGGGGGAAAGGTACGAGCAGTACTTC
CDR3: CASSIEQGERYEQYF

V: TRBV7-9
size: .
J: TRBJ1-6
D: TRBD1
DNA: TGTTCCAGCAGGCCGCAGGGGGCGTCCTATAATTCACCCCTCCACTTT
CDR3: CSSRPQGASYNSPLHF

V: TRBV5-1
size: few
J: TRBJ2-2
D: TRBD2
DNA: TGCGCCAGCAGCTCGGGACTAGCGGGGGTTACGAACACCGGGGAGCTGTTTTTT
CDR3: CASSSGLAGVTNTGELFF

V: TRBV7-3
size: .
J: TRBJ2-7
D: .
DNA: TGTGCCAGCAGCAGGGCGGGAATCTCGTCCTACGAGCAGTACTTC
CDR3: CASSRAGISSYEQYF

V: TRBV7-8
size: .
J: TRBJ1-5
D: TRBD1
DNA: TGTGCCAGCAGCTTCTCGACAGGGAACGGTCAGCCCCAGCATTTT
CDR3: CASSFSTGNGQPQHF

V: TRBV7-9
size: .
J: TRBJ1-6
D: .
DNA: TGTGCCAGCAGCTTAGGAGGCGGCGATAATTCACCCCTCCACTTT
CDR3: CASSLGGGDNSPLHF

V: TRBV28
size: .
J: TRBJ1-2
D: TRBD1
DNA: TGTGCCAGCAGTTACCAGTTCTTACAGGGGCTACTGGGTGGCTACACCTTC
CDR3: CASSYQFLQGLLGGYTF

V: TRBV18
size: .
J: TRBJ2-2
D: .
DNA: TGTGCCAGCTCCCCCGGACAGAACACCGGGGAGCTGTTTTTT
CDR3: CASSPGQNTGELFF

V: TRBV2
size: .
J: TRBJ2-3
D: .
DNA: TGTGCCAGCACCGCAGAGGGCACTAGCACAGATACGCAGTATTTT
CDR3: CASTAEGTSTDTQYF

V: TRBV20-1
size: .
J: TRBJ2-1
D: .
DNA: TGCAGTGCTCAAGAGCAGTTCTTC
CDR3: CSAQEQFF

V: TRBV6-5
size: .
J: TRBJ1-1
D: TRBD1
DNA: TGTGCCAGCAGTTATGACAGGGGGTATACTGAAGCTTTCTTT
CDR3: CASSYDRGYTEAFF

V: TRBV5-1
size: .
J: TRBJ1-5
D: TRBD1
DNA: TGCGCCAGCAGCTTTGAGTCAGGGGGTTCCCCCCAGCATTTT
CDR3: CASSFESGGSPQHF

V: TRBV15
size: .
J: TRBJ1-2
D: TRBD1
DNA: TGTGCCACCAGCAGAGATCAAGGACAGGGCCTCGGCTATGGCTACACCTTC
CDR3: CATSRDQGQGLGYGYTF

V: TRBV10-3
size: .
J: TRBJ1-3
D: .
DNA: TGTGCCATCAGGGGGAGTTCCTCTGGAAACACCATATATTTT
CDR3: CAIRGSSSGNTIYF

V: TRBV19
size: .
J: TRBJ1-1
D: TRBD1
DNA: TGTGCCAGTAGTATTACAGGGGGAATGAACACTGAAGCTTTCTTT
CDR3: CASSITGGMNTEAFF

V: TRBV29-1
size: .
J: TRBJ2-5
D: .
DNA: TGCAGCGTTGAAGGCTCGGGCGGGGTTCAGTACCAAGAGACCCAGTACTTC
CDR3: CSVEGSGGVQYQETQYF

V: TRBV23-1
size: few
J: TRBJ2-7
D: TRBD1
DNA: TGCGCCAGCAGTCAAAGGCGTCGGGGACAGGGGGTTCGAGAGCAGTACTTC
CDR3: CASSQRRRGQGVREQYF

V: TRBV27
size: many
J: TRBJ2-7
D: .
DNA: TGTGCCAGCAGTCCCCCCTACTCCTACGAGCAGTACTTC
CDR3: CASSPPYSYEQYF

V: TRBV27
size: .
J: TRBJ2-7
D: TRBD2
DNA: TGTGCCAGCAGTCGGTCTAGCGGGGGGCCTACCTACGAGCAGTACTTC
CDR3: CASSRSSGGPTYEQYF

V: TRBV5-1
size: .
J: TRBJ2-2
D: TRBD2
DNA: TGCGCCAGCAGACCTAGCGGGGGGCCTACCGGGGAGCTGTTTTTT
CDR3: CASRPSGGPTGELFF

V: TRBV7-7
size: .
J: TRBJ2-1
D: .
DNA: TGTGCCAGCAGCTCCCCCGACTCCAATGAGCAGTTCTTC
CDR3: CASSSPDSNEQFF

V: TRBV4-1
size: .
J: TRBJ1-1
D: .
DNA: TGCGCCAGCAGCCTCCAGACACTGAACACTGAAGCTTTCTTT
CDR3: CASSLQTLNTEAFF

V: TRBV2
size: few
J: TRBJ2-2
D: TRBD1
DNA: TGTGCCAGCAGTGTTAGGGGACAGCTTAGCACCGGGGAGCTGTTTTTT
CDR3: CASSVRGQLSTGELFF

V: TRBV18
size: .
J: TRBJ2-7
D: .
DNA: TGTGCCAGCTCACCGCCCCGCGGCCCCTACGAGCAGTACTTC
CDR3: CASSPPRGPYEQYF

V: TRBV7-9
size: .
J: TRBJ1-4
D: .
DNA: TGTGCCAGCGAGGGCCAAAGGGAAAAACTGTTTTTT
CDR3: CASEGQREKLFF

V: TRBV25-1
size: few
J: TRBJ1-1
D: .
DNA: TGTGCCAGCAGTGCCCCCAAGCCCCTGAACACTGAAGCTTTCTTT
CDR3: CASSAPKPLNTEAFF

V: TRBV7-7
size: .
J: TRBJ2-5
D: .
DNA: TGTGCTAGCAGCCCCAGCGATCCCGGGACATGGGAGACCCAGTACTTC
CDR3: CASSPSDPGTWETQYF

V: TRBV19
size: few
J: TRBJ1-3
D: .
DNA: TGTGCCAGTAGTATAACGAGTTCCTCTGGAAACACCATATATTTT
CDR3: CASSITSSSGNTIYF

V: TRBV29-1
size: .
J: TRBJ1-1
D: TRBD1
DNA: TGCAGCTCAACCAGGGGGCAATGGACTGAAGCTTTCTTT
CDR3: CSSTRGQWTEAFF

V: TRBV21-1
size: .
J: TRBJ1-5
D: .
DNA: TGTGCCAGCAGCAAAGGAACAGGGGATGAGAATCAGCCCCAGCATTTT
CDR3: CASSKGTGDENQPQHF

V: TRBV5-4
size: .
J: TRBJ2-1
D: TRBD2
DNA: TGTGCCAGCAGGACAACTAGCGGAGGCCAAGAGCAGTTCTTC
CDR3: CASRTTSGGQEQFF

V: TRBV4-1
size: few
J: TRBJ2-3
D: TRBD2
DNA: TGCGCCAGCAGCCAAGAGCAGGCGGGGGGGCAAGAAACGCAGTATTTT
CDR3: CASSQEQAGGQETQYF

V: TRBV5-6
size: .
J: TRBJ2-7
D: .
DNA: TGTGCCAGCAGCTTGGCGGAGTACGAGCAGTACTTC
CDR3: CASSLAEYEQYF

V: TRBV7-9
size: .
J: TRBJ1-1
D: .
DNA: TGTGCCAGCAGCCCCACGACAGGGAACACTGAAGCTTTCTTT
CDR3: CASSPTTGNTEAFF

V: TRBV4-1
size: once
J: TRBJ2-5
D: .
DNA: TGCGCCAGCAAACCGGGGGAGACCCAGTACTTC
CDR3: CASKPGETQYF

V: TRBV6-5
size: few
J: TRBJ1-2
D: .
DNA: TGTGCCAGCAGTTACGATGGGAGAACGGGGGGCTACACCTTC
CDR3: CASSYDGRTGGYTF